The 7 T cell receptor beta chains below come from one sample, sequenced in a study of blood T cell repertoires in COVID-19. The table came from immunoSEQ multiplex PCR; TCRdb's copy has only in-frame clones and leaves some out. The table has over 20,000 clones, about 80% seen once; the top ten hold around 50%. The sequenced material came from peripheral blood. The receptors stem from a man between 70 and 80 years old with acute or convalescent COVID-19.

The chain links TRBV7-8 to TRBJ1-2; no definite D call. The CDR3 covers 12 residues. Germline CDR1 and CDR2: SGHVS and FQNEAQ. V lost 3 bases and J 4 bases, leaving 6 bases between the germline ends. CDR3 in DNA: TGTGCCAGCAGCTTCGAGAGCTATGGCTACACCTTC. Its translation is CASSFESYGYTF.

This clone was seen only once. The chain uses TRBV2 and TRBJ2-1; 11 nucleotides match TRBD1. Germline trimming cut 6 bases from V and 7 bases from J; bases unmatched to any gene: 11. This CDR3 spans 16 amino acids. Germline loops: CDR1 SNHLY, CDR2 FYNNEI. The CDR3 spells CASRTRTGGFGNEQFF. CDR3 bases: TGTGCCAGCAGGACACGGACAGGGGGCTTCGGGAATGAGCAGTTCTTC.

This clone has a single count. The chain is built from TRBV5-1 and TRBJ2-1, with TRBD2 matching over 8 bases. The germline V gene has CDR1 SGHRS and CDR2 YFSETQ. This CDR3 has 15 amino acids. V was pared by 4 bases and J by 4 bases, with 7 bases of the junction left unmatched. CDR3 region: CASSPGSGGYNEQFF. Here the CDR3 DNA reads TGCGCCAGCAGCCCGGGAAGCGGGGGTTACAATGAGCAGTTCTTC.

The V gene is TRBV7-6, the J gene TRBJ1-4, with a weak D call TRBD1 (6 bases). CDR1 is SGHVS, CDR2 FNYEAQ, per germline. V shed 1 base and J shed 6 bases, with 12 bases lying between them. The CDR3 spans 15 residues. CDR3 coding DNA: TGTGCCAGCAGCTTAGGAACAGGGCGCCATGAAAAACTGTTTTTT. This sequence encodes CASSLGTGRHEKLFF. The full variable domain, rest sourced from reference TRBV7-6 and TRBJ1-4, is GAGVSQSPRYKVTKRGQDVALRCDPISGHVSLYWYRQALGQGPEFLTYFNYEAQQDKSGLPNDRFSAERPEGSISTLTIQRTEQRDSAMYRCASSLGTGRHEKLFFGSGTQLSVL.

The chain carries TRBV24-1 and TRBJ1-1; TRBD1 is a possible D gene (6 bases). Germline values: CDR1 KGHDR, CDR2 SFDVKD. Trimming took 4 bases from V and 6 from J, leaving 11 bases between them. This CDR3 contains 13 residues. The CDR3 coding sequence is TGTGCCACCAGTGACTCAGGGGCTCCTGAAGCTTTCTTT. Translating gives CATSDSGAPEAFF.

For the CDR3, the DNA is TGTGCCAGCGGGCCGGGACTCGGTAATGAAAAACTGTTTTTT. Its protein is CASGPGLGNEKLFF. The chain recombines TRBV2 with TRBJ1-4; D may be TRBD1 (5 bases). CDR3 length equals 14 residues. The germline gives CDR1 SNHLY, CDR2 FYNNEI. Between the trimmed V and J ends, which lost 8 bases and 4 bases, there was a span of 14 bases.

The CDR3 DNA reads TGTGCCAGCAGTGGGGGCAGGGGGAGACAGCCCCAGCATTTT. This gives the protein CASSGGRGRQPQHF. This rearrangement joins TRBV2 to TRBJ1-5; 7 nucleotides align to TRBD1. The V segment lost 4 bases and the J segment 7 bases; nucleotides outside the gene matches: 7. The CDR3 is made up of 14 amino acids. CDR1 and CDR2 (germline): SNHLY, FYNNEI.